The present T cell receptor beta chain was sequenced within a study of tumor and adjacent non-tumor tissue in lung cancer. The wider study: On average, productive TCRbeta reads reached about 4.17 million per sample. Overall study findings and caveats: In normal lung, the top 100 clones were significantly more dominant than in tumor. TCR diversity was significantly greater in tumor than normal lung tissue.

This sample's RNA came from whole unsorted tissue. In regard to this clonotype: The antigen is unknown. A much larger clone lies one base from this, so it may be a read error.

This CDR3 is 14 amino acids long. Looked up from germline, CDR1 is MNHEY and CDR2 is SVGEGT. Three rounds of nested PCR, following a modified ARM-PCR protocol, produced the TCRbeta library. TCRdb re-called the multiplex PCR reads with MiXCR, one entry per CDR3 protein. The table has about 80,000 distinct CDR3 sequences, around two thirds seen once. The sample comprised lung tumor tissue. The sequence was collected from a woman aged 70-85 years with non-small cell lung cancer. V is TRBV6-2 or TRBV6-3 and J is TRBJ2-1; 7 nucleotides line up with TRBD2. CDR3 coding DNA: TGTGCCAGCAGTTACTCGAAGCGGGGCAATGAGGAGTTCTTC. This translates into CASSYSKRGNEEFF.